This T cell receptor (beta chain) originates from a study of radiotherapy plus CTLA-4 blockade in lung cancer. Germline loops: CDR1 MNHEY, CDR2 SVGAGI. Trimming took 2 bases from V and 1 from J, leaving 11 bases between them. The CDR3 covers 15 residues. Points on this clone: Its antigen is not known.

Method: immunoSEQ multiplex PCR; TCRdb's copy keeps in-frame clones and lacks some. The sample holds 100,000 to 150,000 clones; 78% are singletons and the top ten take 4% to 6%. Findings and caveats of the study: According to reports, early shifts in blood T cell clones, alongside interferon-beta, forecast response most accurately.

The source is a human donor with non-small cell lung cancer who had a partial response to radiotherapy plus ipilimumab. The chain employs TRBV6-5 and TRBJ1-2; D not certain. The sequencing used peripheral blood, collected from a patient treated with radiotherapy plus ipilimumab. The CDR3 protein is CASSYGGRINYGYTF. As DNA, the CDR3 is TGTGCCAGCAGTTACGGCGGCCGCATTAACTATGGCTACACCTTC.